This T cell receptor (beta chain) was profiled in a study of T cells in localized non-small cell lung cancer. Whole-study findings and limits: In adjacent lung, a median about 52 of the top 100 tumor clones were found. Without multi-region sequencing, intratumor heterogeneity could not be excluded. Tumor showed lower T cell clonality than uninvolved adjacent lung, where it was highest.

The protocol was immunoSEQ multiplex PCR, while the TCRdb copy is restricted to in-frame clones and leaves out a portion. This sample has approximately 60,000 clones; almost 90% occur once, and the top ten carry approximately 2%. The CDR3 spans 13 residues. Germline V gives CDR1 MRHNA, CDR2 SNTAGT. The V gene lost 6 bases and the J gene lost 4 bases, with 12 bases spanning the gap. As for this clone: What it binds is not known.

The sample consisted of peripheral blood, taken before any cancer treatment. The sequence came from a woman aged 35-75 years with stage I lung adenocarcinoma. The chain employs TRBV6-4 and TRBJ1-1; D is unclear. CDR3 amino acids: CASSSLAGTEAFF. DNA for the CDR3: TGTGCCAGCAGCAGCTTAGCGGGCACTGAAGCTTTCTTT.